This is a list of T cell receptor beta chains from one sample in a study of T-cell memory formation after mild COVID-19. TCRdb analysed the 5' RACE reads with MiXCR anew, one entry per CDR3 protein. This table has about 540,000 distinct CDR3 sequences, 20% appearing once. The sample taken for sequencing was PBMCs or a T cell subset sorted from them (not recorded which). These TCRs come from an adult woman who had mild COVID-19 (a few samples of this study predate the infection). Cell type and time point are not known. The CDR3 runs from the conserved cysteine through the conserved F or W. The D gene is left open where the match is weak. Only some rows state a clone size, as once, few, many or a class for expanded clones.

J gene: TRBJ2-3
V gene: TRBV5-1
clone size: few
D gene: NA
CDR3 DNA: TGCGCCAGCAGCCCAACCCCTCCGGGGGGCTCGGGCACAGATACGCAGTATTTT
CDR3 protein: CASSPTPPGGSGTDTQYF

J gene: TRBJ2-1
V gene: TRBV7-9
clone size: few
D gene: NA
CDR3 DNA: TGTGCCAGCAGCTTAGACGCGGGGAGCTCCTACAATGAGCAGTTCTTC
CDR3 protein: CASSLDAGSSYNEQFF

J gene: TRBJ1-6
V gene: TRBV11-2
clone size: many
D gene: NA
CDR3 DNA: TGTGCCAGCAGCTTAGCGGGCGGAGTCTCTAATAAACCTAATTCACCCCTCCACTTT
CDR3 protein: CASSLAGGVSNKPNSPLHF

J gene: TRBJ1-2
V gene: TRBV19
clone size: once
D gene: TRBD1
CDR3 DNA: TGTGCCACCACAGACAGGGGCTATGGCTACACCTTC
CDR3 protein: CATTDRGYGYTF

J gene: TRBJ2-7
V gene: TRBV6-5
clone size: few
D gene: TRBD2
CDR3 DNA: TGTGCCAGCTCACACACAGGACTAGCGGGAGGGCCGTTGCTGAACGAGCAGTACTTC
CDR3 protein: CASSHTGLAGGPLLNEQYF

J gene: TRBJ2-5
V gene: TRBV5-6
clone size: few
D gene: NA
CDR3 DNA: TGTGCCAGCAGCTTGCCCCTCCAGGTTCAAGAGACCCAGTACTTC
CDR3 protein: CASSLPLQVQETQYF

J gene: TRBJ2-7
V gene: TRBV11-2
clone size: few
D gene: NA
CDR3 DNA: TGTGCCAGCAGCCCGGGGGCCTTGGGGGAGCAGTACTTC
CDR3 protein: CASSPGALGEQYF

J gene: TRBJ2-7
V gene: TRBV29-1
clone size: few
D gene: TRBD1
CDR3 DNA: TGCAGCGTTGAAGACCCGGACAGGGTCTACGAGCAGTACTTC
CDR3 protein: CSVEDPDRVYEQYF

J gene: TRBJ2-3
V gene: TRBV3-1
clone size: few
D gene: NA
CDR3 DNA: TGTGCCAGCAGCCTCGGAGGAATCACAGATACGCAGTATTTT
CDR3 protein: CASSLGGITDTQYF

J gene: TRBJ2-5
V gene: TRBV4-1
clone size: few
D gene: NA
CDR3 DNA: TGCGCCAGCAGCCAAGAAGGGGCGGCGGCAGCAGAGACCCAGTACTTC
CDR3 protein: CASSQEGAAAAETQYF

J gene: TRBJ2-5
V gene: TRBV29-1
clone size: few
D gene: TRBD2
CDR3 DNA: TGCAGCGTTGAAGATTCTGGGGGGGTGGAGACCCAGTACTTC
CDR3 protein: CSVEDSGGVETQYF

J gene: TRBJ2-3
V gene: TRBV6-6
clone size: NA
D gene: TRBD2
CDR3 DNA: TGTGCCAGCGACCCTATCAAACTAGCGGGCGTGCCTCCTAGCACAGATACGCAGTATTTT
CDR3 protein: CASDPIKLAGVPPSTDTQYF

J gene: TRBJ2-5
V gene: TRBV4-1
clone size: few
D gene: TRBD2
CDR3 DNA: TGCGCCAGCAGCCAACCGGCTAGCGGGCTATTAGAGACCCAGTACTTC
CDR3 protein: CASSQPASGLLETQYF

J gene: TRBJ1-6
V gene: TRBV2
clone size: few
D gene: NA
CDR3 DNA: TGTGCCAGCTCCTGGACAGACCTAAATTCACCCCTCCACTTT
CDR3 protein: CASSWTDLNSPLHF